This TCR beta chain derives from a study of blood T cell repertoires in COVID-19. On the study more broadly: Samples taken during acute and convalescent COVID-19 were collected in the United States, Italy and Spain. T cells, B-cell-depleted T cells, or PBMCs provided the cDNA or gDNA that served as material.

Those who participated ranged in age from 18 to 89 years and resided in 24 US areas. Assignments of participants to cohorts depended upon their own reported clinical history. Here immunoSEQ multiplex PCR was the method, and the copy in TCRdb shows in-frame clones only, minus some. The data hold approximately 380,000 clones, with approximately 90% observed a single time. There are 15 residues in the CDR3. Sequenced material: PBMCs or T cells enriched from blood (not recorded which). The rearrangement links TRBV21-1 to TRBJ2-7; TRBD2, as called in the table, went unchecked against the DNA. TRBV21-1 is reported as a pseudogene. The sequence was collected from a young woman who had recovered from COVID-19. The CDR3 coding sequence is TGTGCCAGCAAGGAGAGACCATCGAGCTCCTACGAGCAGTACTTC. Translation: CASKERPSSSYEQYF.